The 29 T cell receptor beta chains presented below share a single source sample, sequenced in a study of shared clonotypes between healthy human individuals. The naive CD8 subset, CD45RO-negative cells positively selected for CCR7, excluded terminally differentiated effector memory CD45RA+ cells. Only in-frame clones appear in the TCRdb table, and some are missing; sequencing was by immunoSEQ multiplex PCR. This table has approximately 600,000 clones, approximately 95% appearing once. The source material was naive CD8+ T cells sorted from blood. The receptors were sampled from a woman aged 25 to 45 in good health.

This chain uses TRBV7-8 with TRBJ2-5; 10 bases are shared with TRBD2. This CDR3 comprises 17 residues. Looked up from germline, CDR1 is SGHVS and CDR2 is FQNEAQ. Unmatched junction bases numbered 11, after V lost 3 bases and J lost 4 bases. The CDR3 loop is CASSFVLAGVGRETQYF. CDR3 nucleotide sequence: TGTGCCAGCAGCTTTGTCCTAGCGGGAGTTGGGAGAGAGACCCAGTACTTC.

The CDR3 here is CASSFDGTDSYEQYF. The CDR3, as DNA: TGTGCCAGCAGCTTTGACGGGACAGACTCCTACGAGCAGTACTTC. The V and J genes are TRBV12-1 and TRBJ2-7; the D segment call TRBD1 is taken from the table without a DNA check. TRBV12-1 is labeled a pseudogene. CDR3 length: 15 amino acids.

V is TRBV9 and J is TRBJ2-7, with no clear D. Germline V gene lookup returns CDR1 SGDLS and CDR2 YYNGEE. This CDR3 spans 14 amino acids. The V gene lost 3 bases and the J gene lost 0 bases, with 10 bases spanning the gap. CDR3 nucleotides: TGTGCCAGCAGCGCTGAGGACCTCTCCTACGAGCAGTACTTC. This gives the protein CASSAEDLSYEQYF.

This clone was picked up one time. This CDR3 is CSVGGTFSYNEQFF. CDR3 DNA sequence: TGCAGCGTTGGTGGGACCTTTAGCTACAATGAGCAGTTCTTC. The V gene is TRBV29-1, the J gene TRBJ2-1, with D perhaps TRBD1 or TRBD2 (5 bases each). CDR3 length equals 14 residues. Trimming stripped 4 bases from V and 3 bases from J, with 13 bases between. Per germline, CDR1 SQVTM and CDR2 ANQGSEA.

V is TRBV2 and J is TRBJ2-3; 10 nucleotides match TRBD1. The V segment lost 1 base and the J segment 4 bases; nucleotides outside the gene matches: 5. This CDR3 is built from 16 residues. Per the germline V gene, CDR1 is SNHLY and CDR2 is FYNNEI. CDR3 protein: CASSEEGDRGADTQYF. CDR3 nucleotide sequence: TGTGCCAGCAGTGAAGAGGGGGACAGGGGTGCAGATACGCAGTATTTT.

The genes are TRBV7-7 and TRBJ2-7; 7 bases are shared with TRBD1. V was pared by 5 bases and J by 6 bases, with 10 bases of the junction left unmatched. The CDR3 contains 14 residues. The germline V gene has CDR1 SSHAT and CDR2 FNYEAQ (reference sequence). CDR3 nucleotide sequence: TGTGCCAGCAGCCCGGAAACAGGGGCCTCCGAGCAGTACTTC. This sequence encodes CASSPETGASEQYF.

The J gene is TRBJ1-2, the V gene TRBV6-1; D not resolved. V dropped 1 base and J dropped 6 bases, with 9 bases sitting between them. The germline V gene encodes CDR1 MNHNS and CDR2 SASEGT. This CDR3 is built from 13 residues. DNA for the CDR3: TGTGCCAGCAGTGAAGTTGGAGGGAATGGCTACACCTTC. Protein product: CASSEVGGNGYTF.

The chain carries TRBV4-1 and TRBJ2-1; TRBD1 or TRBD2 may be the D gene (5 bases each). Trimming left V 0 bases short and J 2 bases short, with 11 bases between. Germline values: CDR1 MGHRA, CDR2 YSYEKL. This CDR3 is built from 16 residues. CDR3 amino acids: CASSQEELGAYNEQFF. The CDR3, as DNA: TGCGCCAGCAGCCAAGAGGAACTAGGGGCCTACAATGAGCAGTTCTTC.

A word on this clone: The CDR3 does not end in the conserved phenylalanine or tryptophan, so this is likely a read error. This CDR3 is CASSTGPPAEQYL. The CDR3 nucleotides are TGTGCCAGCAGTACGGGACCCCCCGCCGAGCAGTACCTC. This chain connects TRBV27 to TRBJ2-7, with D perhaps TRBD1 or TRBD2 (5 bases each). This CDR3 region has 13 residues. Germline V lookup: CDR1 MNHEY, CDR2 SMNVEV (reference sequence). Trimming cost V 5 bases and J 6 bases, with 14 bases left between them.

The gene calls are TRBV7-2 and TRBJ2-7; D is undetermined. V gave up 5 bases and J gave up 2 bases, with 13 bases separating them. CDR3 length: 14 residues. CDR1 is SGHTA and CDR2 is FQGNSA in the germline V gene. The CDR3 loop reads CASSPPSTAYEQYF. The CDR3 DNA follows: TGTGCCAGCAGCCCCCCCTCCACCGCCTACGAGCAGTACTTC.

The V and J genes are TRBV28 and TRBJ2-7, with D hard to call. This CDR3 region has 11 residues. The germline CDR1 and CDR2 sequences are MDHEN and SYDVKM. The V end was cut by 2 bases, the J end by 6 bases, with 5 bases between. CDR3 sequence: CASSLLSEQYF. CDR3 DNA: TGTGCCAGCAGTTTACTAAGCGAGCAGTACTTC.

This clone was seen once. This CDR3 is CASSLGPDLYNEQFF. CDR3 bases: TGTGCCAGCAGCTTGGGACCTGACTTATACAATGAGCAGTTCTTC. This chain uses TRBV7-6 with TRBJ2-1; D possibly uses TRBD1 or TRBD2 (5 bases each). Trimming took 3 bases from V and 4 from J, leaving 13 bases between them. Looked up from germline, CDR1 is SGHVS and CDR2 is FNYEAQ. The CDR3 sequence is 15 residues long. The whole variable domain, remainder taken from reference TRBV7-6 and TRBJ2-1, is GAGVSQSPRYKVTKRGQDVALRCDPISGHVSLYWYRQALGQGPEFLTYFNYEAQQDKSGLPNDRFSAERPEGSISTLTIQRTEQRDSAMYRCASSLGPDLYNEQFFGPGTRLTVL.

V usage is TRBV2 and J usage is TRBJ2-4; D is unclear. The CDR3 runs 17 residues. Germline loops: CDR1 SNHLY, CDR2 FYNNEI. V was pared by 6 bases and J by 5 bases, with 23 bases between. The CDR3 reads CASRQPSTGRVENIQYF. The CDR3 DNA reads as TGTGCCAGCAGGCAGCCCTCCACGGGTCGGGTCGAAAACATTCAGTACTTC.

The chain joins TRBV5-1 to TRBJ1-6; weak D call: TRBD1 (5 bases). Deletions cut 0 bases from V and 0 bases from J, with 16 bases between. CDR3 length: 19 residues. From germline, CDR1 is SGHRS and CDR2 YFSETQ. For the CDR3, the DNA is TGCGCCAGCAGCTTGGGAAGGGACGGATGGAGCTCCTATAATTCACCCCTCCACTTT. The encoded protein is CASSLGRDGWSSYNSPLHF.

This chain connects TRBV7-9 to TRBJ2-2, with 12 bases aligning to TRBD1. Per the germline V gene, CDR1 is SEHNR and CDR2 is FQNEAQ (reference sequence). CDR3 size: 18 residues. V lost 4 bases, J lost 7 bases, and 13 bases stayed unmatched. The CDR3 DNA follows: TGTGCCAGCAGCTCCAGAGATCCGGGACAGGGGGCTTACGGGGAGCTGTTTTTT. This sequence encodes CASSSRDPGQGAYGELFF.

DNA for the CDR3: TGTGCCAGCAGCTTAATGGGGACGAGGGGCATTTCTGGAAACACCATATATTTT. Amino acids: CASSLMGTRGISGNTIYF. The V call is TRBV7-9, the J call TRBJ1-3, with a possible D match to TRBD1 (5 bases). This CDR3 spans 18 amino acids. The V end lost 2 bases, the J end lost 1 base, and 18 bases lay between the germline ends. CDR1 and CDR2 from the germline V gene are SEHNR and FQNEAQ (reference sequence).

The CDR3 DNA is TGTGCCACCGGACAGGGGTCCTACGAGCAGTACTTC. As protein: CATGQGSYEQYF. The chain employs TRBV19 and TRBJ2-7; 9 bases agree with TRBD1. J lost 1 base, V lost 10 bases, and 2 bases had no gene match. The CDR3 extends over 12 amino acids. The germline CDR1 and CDR2 sequences are LNHDA and SQIVND (reference sequence).

The chain is built from TRBV2 and TRBJ1-4; TRBD1 matches 7 bases. CDR1 is SNHLY and CDR2 is FYNNEI in the germline V gene. V gave up 5 bases and J gave up 2 bases; unmatched junction bases: 11. The CDR3 runs 17 residues. The CDR3 loop is CASSLPRDRVTNEKLFF. CDR3 coding DNA: TGTGCCAGCAGTCTCCCCCGGGACAGAGTTACTAATGAAAAACTGTTTTTT.

The chain couples TRBV12-5 to TRBJ1-1, with D perhaps TRBD1 (6 bases). The CDR3 contains 15 residues. Trimming stripped 0 bases from V and 4 bases from J, with 12 bases between. Germline-derived CDR1 and CDR2 are LGHNT and FRNRAP. The CDR3 bases are TGTGCTAGTGGTTTGGTGCAGGGGAGGACCACTGAAGCTTTCTTT. It yields the protein CASGLVQGRTTEAFF.

The chain joins TRBV28 to TRBJ2-7; D gene uncertain. The CDR3 runs to 15 residues. CDR1 and CDR2 (germline): MDHEN, SYDVKM. V shed 6 bases and J shed 5 bases, with 20 bases lying between them. For the CDR3, the DNA is TGTGCCAGCAGCCTCCAAACGAAATATCGGAACGAGCAGTACTTC. Protein: CASSLQTKYRNEQYF. The full variable domain, its missing parts supplied by reference TRBV28 and TRBJ2-7, is DVKVTQSSRYLVKRTGEKVFLECVQDMDHENMFWYRQDPGLGLRLIYFSYDVKMKEKGDIPEGYSVSREKKERFSLILESASTNQTSMYLCASSLQTKYRNEQYFGPGTRLTVT.

The CDR3 sequence: CASSLGTPKNIQYF. CDR3 DNA: TGTGCCAGCAGCTTGGGGACACCTAAAAACATTCAGTACTTC. The chain joins TRBV5-6 to TRBJ2-4; TRBD1 is a possible D gene (5 bases). Trimming cost V 0 bases and J 4 bases, with 8 bases left between them. Per germline, CDR1 SGHDT and CDR2 YYEEEE. The CDR3 has 14 amino acids.

The chain links TRBV28 to TRBJ1-6; 7 bases are a match to TRBD1. Trimming cost V 6 bases and J 9 bases; bases outside gene matches: 8. This CDR3 spans 14 amino acids. Germline CDR1 MDHEN, CDR2 SYDVKM. CDR3: CASRLTGTGSPLHF. CDR3 bases: TGTGCCAGCAGATTGACAGGGACGGGTTCACCCCTCCACTTT. The full variable domain, in which reference TRBV28 and TRBJ1-6 provide the parts outside the CDR3, is DVKVTQSSRYLVKRTGEKVFLECVQDMDHENMFWYRQDPGLGLRLIYFSYDVKMKEKGDIPEGYSVSREKKERFSLILESASTNQTSMYLCASRLTGTGSPLHFGNGTRLTVT.

The chain carries TRBV5-4 and TRBJ2-7; possibly TRBD1 or TRBD2 for D (5 bases each). Germline CDR1 and CDR2: SGHNT and YYREEE (reference sequence). The CDR3 is made up of 15 amino acids. V was trimmed by 4 bases and J by 6 bases, leaving 20 bases between them. CDR3 nucleotides: TGTGCCAGCAGCCTAACTTACGGGGACCTCTCCGAGCAGTACTTC. Its translation is CASSLTYGDLSEQYF. Looking up the rest from reference TRBV5-4 and TRBJ2-7 gives the full variable domain: ETGVTQSPTHLIKTRGQQVTLRCSSQSGHNTVSWYQQALGQGPQFIFQYYREEENGRGNFPPRFSGLQFPNYSSELNVNALELDDSALYLCASSLTYGDLSEQYFGPGTRLTVT.

The V and J genes are TRBV28 and TRBJ1-3; D is unresolved. There are 15 residues in the CDR3. V was shortened by 6 bases and J by 0 bases, with 12 bases between the two germline ends. From germline, CDR1 is MDHEN and CDR2 SYDVKM. CDR3 DNA: TGTGCCAGCAGGCTCAGGCAAAACTCTGGAAACACCATATATTTT. Its translation: CASRLRQNSGNTIYF. Full variable domain (remainder filled in from reference TRBV28 and TRBJ1-3): DVKVTQSSRYLVKRTGEKVFLECVQDMDHENMFWYRQDPGLGLRLIYFSYDVKMKEKGDIPEGYSVSREKKERFSLILESASTNQTSMYLCASRLRQNSGNTIYFGEGSWLTVV.

The chain links TRBV21-1 to TRBJ2-7; whether TRBD2, the table's D call, matches the DNA was not checked. TRBV21-1 is a pseudogene. There are 16 residues in the CDR3. CDR3: CASSRGLAGNPYEQYF. CDR3 nucleotides: TGTGCCAGCAGCAGAGGACTAGCGGGAAACCCCTACGAGCAGTACTTC.

About this clone: The same CDR3 arises from other DNA sequences in this sample as well. The V call is TRBV6-5, the J call TRBJ1-1; D unclear. The germline gives CDR1 MNHEY, CDR2 SVGAGI. Between the trimmed V and J ends, which lost 0 bases and 5 bases, there was a span of 10 bases. This CDR3 is built from 14 residues. CDR3 in amino acids: CASSYSEGRTEAFF. The DNA for the CDR3 is TGTGCCAGCAGTTACTCGGAGGGCAGGACTGAAGCTTTCTTT.

The rearrangement uses TRBV9 and TRBJ1-1; 7 positions agree with TRBD1. Germline assignment: CDR1 SGDLS and CDR2 YYNGEE. This CDR3 region has 15 residues. The junction had 7 bases not matched to a gene; V was cut back by 4 bases and J by 1 base. The CDR3 spells CASSPRQGSNTEAFF. The CDR3 nucleotides are TGTGCCAGCAGCCCACGACAGGGATCGAACACTGAAGCTTTCTTT.

The V and J genes are TRBV15 and TRBJ2-1; 9 bases map to TRBD2. The V gene end was trimmed by 3 bases and the J gene end by 8 bases; junction bases not matched to a gene: 8. This CDR3 is built from 15 residues. Germline V CDR1 and CDR2: LNHNV, YYDKDF (reference sequence). CDR3 sequence (DNA): TGTGCCACCAGCAGTCGTCTAGCGGGAAAGGATGAGCAGTTCTTC. This gives the protein CATSSRLAGKDEQFF.

The rearrangement uses TRBV7-9 and TRBJ1-2; D is uncertain. V lost 5 bases and J 7 bases, leaving 17 bases between the germline ends. Germline CDR1 is SEHNR and CDR2 is FQNEAQ (reference sequence). CDR3 size: 14 residues. CDR3 nucleotides: TGTGCCAGCAGCCAAGACTCCGCCGATGGTGGCTACACCTTC. This gives the protein CASSQDSADGGYTF.